What follows are 27 T cell receptor beta chains derived from one specimen sequenced in a study of regulatory T cells in long-lasting Graves disease. Time point given: newly diagnosed GD, antithyroid drugs for less than 3 months. The TCR library used RNA extracted from PBMCs. For TCR beta, libraries came from iRepertoire HTBI primers and Arm-PCR of CDR3 regions. TCRdb itself ran the multiplex PCR reads through MiXCR, one entry per CDR3 protein. The sample has roughly 420,000 distinct CDR3 sequences; around 15% are singletons. These sequences were also reported in another study, on T cells in Graves' hyperthyroidism and ophthalmopathy.

Sample: peripheral blood mononuclear cells (PBMCs), taken at new diagnosis, from a patient treated with antithyroid drugs. The receptors were gathered from a woman younger than 35 with Graves disease.

This clonotype was detected ten times or more. The J gene is TRBJ2-3, the V gene TRBV11-2; 9 nucleotides agree with TRBD2. The CDR3 loop spans 17 amino acids. The V gene end was trimmed by 6 bases and the J gene end by 0 bases; junction bases not matched to a gene: 10. Germline lookup yields CDR1 SGHAT and CDR2 FQNNGV. Here the CDR3 reads CASRELAGAPSTDTQYF. CDR3 nucleotide sequence: TGTGCCAGCAGGGAGTTAGCGGGAGCGCCTAGCACAGATACGCAGTATTTT.

This clonotype was observed many times. The rearrangement uses TRBV7-8 and TRBJ2-1, with 8 bases fitting TRBD1. The CDR3 length is 15 residues. Trimming at V came to 4 bases and at J to 4 bases, leaving 6 bases not matched to a gene. Germline CDR1 SGHVS, CDR2 FQNEAQ. DNA for the CDR3: TGTGCCAGCAGCTCGAACAGGGGGTTATACAATGAGCAGTTCTTC. This encodes CASSSNRGLYNEQFF.

The table lists this clonotype with a few counts. An end of the junction does not agree with germline; a read error may underlie this. The rearrangement links TRBV6-1 to TRBJ2-7, with 9 bases identical to TRBD2. Germline CDR1 MNHNS, CDR2 SASEGT. This CDR3 comprises 14 residues. In DNA, the CDR3 is TGTGTCAGCAGAACCCTAGCGGGAAGGTACGAGCAGTACTTC. It codes for CVSRTLAGRYEQYF.

This clonotype appeared many times. This chain connects TRBV28 to TRBJ2-5; 11 bases fit TRBD2. The CDR3 totals 17 residues. Trimming at V came to 1 base and at J to 3 bases, leaving 7 bases not matched to a gene. CDR1 and CDR2 from the germline V gene are MDHEN and SYDVKM. CDR3 nucleotides: TGTGCCAGCAGTTTATTGTCACTAGCGGGGGTAGAAGAGACCCAGTACTTC. This sequence encodes CASSLLSLAGVEETQYF.

This clonotype was found many times. The chain recombines TRBV12-3 or TRBV12-4 with TRBJ1-5; D perhaps matches TRBD1 (5 bases). V was pared by 1 base and J by 3 bases, with 10 bases between. The CDR3 is 15 residues long. CDR3 nucleotides: TGTGCCAGCAGTTTAGTCCTGGACAACAATCAGCCCCAGCATTTT. This gives the protein CASSLVLDNNQPQHF.

This clonotype was seen ten or more times. The J gene is TRBJ2-7, the V gene TRBV7-9; TRBD1 agrees at 7 bases. Germline lookup yields CDR1 SEHNR and CDR2 FQNEAQ (reference sequence). The CDR3 length is 12 residues. Trimming removed 5 bases from V and 8 bases from J; junction bases left unmatched: 6. The CDR3 loop is CASSDRQGQQYF. Written as DNA, the CDR3 is TGTGCCAGCAGCGATCGACAGGGTCAGCAGTACTTC.

V usage is TRBV11-2 and J usage is TRBJ2-7, with D perhaps being TRBD1 or TRBD2 (6 bases each). V shed 5 bases and J shed 4 bases, with 21 bases lying between them. This CDR3 spans 16 amino acids. The germline CDR1 and CDR2 sequences are SGHAT and FQNNGV. The CDR3 nucleotides read TGTGCCAGCAGCGTTCCCGGGGGCAGGCCGGGATACGAGCAGTACTTC. It specifies CASSVPGGRPGYEQYF.

There are many counts of this clonotype. The CDR3, as DNA: TGTGCCAGCGTGACTAGCGGGAGGTACAATGAGCAGTTCTTC. Protein: CASVTSGRYNEQFF. The rearrangement uses TRBV12-3 or TRBV12-4 and TRBJ2-1, with TRBD2 matching over 13 bases. The CDR3 extends over 14 amino acids. The ends lost 8 bases at V and 4 bases at J; junction bases unmatched: 2.

The CDR3 loop is CSARETSYTDTQYF. The CDR3 region has the DNA TGCAGTGCTAGGGAGACTAGCTACACAGATACGCAGTATTTT. V gene TRBV20-1 combines with J gene TRBJ2-3; 7 nucleotides line up with TRBD2. The germline gives CDR1 DFQATT, CDR2 SNEGSKA (reference sequence). V was clipped by 3 bases and J by 2 bases; unmatched bases: 5. The length of the CDR3 is 14 residues.

This chain links TRBV24-1 with TRBJ2-1, with a possible D match to TRBD2 (6 bases). The CDR3 is 15 residues long. Germline CDR1 and CDR2: KGHDR and SFDVKD. V shed 4 bases and J shed 3 bases, with 12 bases lying between them. CDR3 region: CATSEGTFFYNEQFF. CDR3 coding DNA: TGTGCCACCAGTGAGGGGACTTTTTTCTACAATGAGCAGTTCTTC.

This clonotype was recorded at least ten times. V is TRBV6-2 or TRBV6-3 and J is TRBJ2-1; 8 bases align to TRBD1. The CDR3 totals 17 residues. V was clipped by 0 bases and J by 5 bases; unmatched bases: 9. The V gene's germline CDR1 is MNHEY and CDR2 SVGEGT. CDR3 sequence reads: CASSYSSTGQVNNEQFF. The DNA of the CDR3 is TGTGCCAGCAGTTACTCGAGTACGGGACAGGTAAACAATGAGCAGTTCTTC.

This clonotype turned up a few times. The chain links TRBV7-8 to TRBJ1-1; D is uncertain. Between the trimmed V and J ends, which lost 6 bases and 3 bases, there was a span of 14 bases. This CDR3 region has 14 residues. Germline loops: CDR1 SGHVS, CDR2 FQNEAQ. The CDR3 spells CASSSGGRDTEAFF. The CDR3 bases are TGTGCCAGCAGTTCGGGAGGGAGGGACACTGAAGCTTTCTTT.

This clonotype appeared many times. The chain couples TRBV4-2 to TRBJ1-2, with TRBD1 matching over 9 bases. The CDR3 loop spans 15 amino acids. With V trimmed by 0 bases and J by 4 bases, 3 bases remained unmatched. CDR1 is LGHNA and CDR2 is YNFKEQ in the germline V gene. The CDR3 coding sequence is TGTGCCAGCAGCCAAGAAACAGGGGGCGCCTATGGCTACACCTTC. Its protein product is CASSQETGGAYGYTF.

The chain joins TRBV6-2 or TRBV6-3 to TRBJ2-1, with D possibly matching TRBD1 (6 bases). The germline CDR1 and CDR2 sequences are MNHEY and SVGEGT. This CDR3 is 14 amino acids long. Trimming cost V 6 bases and J 0 bases, with 9 bases left between them. Here the CDR3 reads CASRQGGSYNEQFF. DNA of the CDR3: TGTGCCAGCAGACAGGGCGGCTCCTACAATGAGCAGTTCTTC.

V usage is TRBV20-1 and J usage is TRBJ2-3; 11 bases are a match to TRBD1. CDR1 is DFQATT and CDR2 is SNEGSKA in the germline V gene (reference sequence). This CDR3 contains 14 residues. V was pared by 6 bases and J by 5 bases, with 7 bases of the junction left unmatched. The CDR3 reads CSASRTGGKDTQYF. In DNA, the CDR3 is TGCAGTGCCAGCCGGACAGGGGGCAAAGATACGCAGTATTTT.

The table lists this clonotype with many counts. The V and J genes are TRBV2 and TRBJ2-7, with TRBD2 matching over 13 bases. The CDR3 consists of 16 residues. Germline assignment: CDR1 SNHLY and CDR2 FYNNEI. V lost 5 bases and J lost 0; bases outside the gene matches: 4. The CDR3 reads CASSHRTSGSSYEQYF. DNA for the CDR3: TGTGCCAGCAGTCACAGGACTAGCGGGAGCTCCTACGAGCAGTACTTC.

This clonotype has ten or more counts. The rearrangement links TRBV20-1 to TRBJ2-1; possible D gene TRBD2, 7 bases. Trimming cost V 6 bases and J 8 bases, with 20 bases left between them. Germline V gives CDR1 DFQATT, CDR2 SNEGSKA (reference sequence). CDR3 length: 14 amino acids. CDR3 sequence (DNA): TGCAGTGCGGGAGGGACATCCGTGAGGGATGAGCAGTTCTTC. This encodes CSAGGTSVRDEQFF.

Here the CDR3 DNA reads TGTGCCAGCAGCGTGTCCGAGGTCCATTCGGGCGAGCAGTACTTC. Residues: CASSVSEVHSGEQYF. J is TRBJ2-7 and V is TRBV9; D not resolved. Looked up from germline, CDR1 is SGDLS and CDR2 is YYNGEE. V lost 2 bases and J 6 bases, leaving 18 bases between the germline ends. This CDR3 has 15 residues. Drawing the rest from reference TRBV9 and TRBJ2-7, the complete variable domain is DSGVTQTPKHLITATGQRVTLRCSPRSGDLSVYWYQQSLDQGLQFLIQYYNGEERAKGNILERFSAQQFPDLHSELNLSSLELGDSALYFCASSVSEVHSGEQYFGPGTRLTVT.

V and J are TRBV4-3 and TRBJ1-1; no firm D call. Germline V gene lookup returns CDR1 LGHNA and CDR2 YSLEER. Deletions cut 4 bases from V and 8 bases from J, with 14 bases between. This CDR3 contains 13 residues. CDR3 amino acids: CASSPLLGKEAFF. The CDR3 bases are TGCGCCAGCAGCCCCCTCTTGGGGAAAGAAGCTTTCTTT.

The sample holds many counts of this clonotype. The chain uses TRBV7-2 and TRBJ2-3, with 7 bases lining up with TRBD2. CDR1 is SGHTA and CDR2 is FQGNSA in the germline V gene. V was clipped by 3 bases and J by 0 bases; unmatched bases: 6. The CDR3 runs 16 residues. CDR3: CASSFVGRTSTDTQYF. The CDR3 bases are TGTGCCAGCAGCTTTGTCGGGAGGACTAGCACAGATACGCAGTATTTT.

This sequence joins TRBV7-9 and TRBJ2-2; D might be TRBD2 (5 bases). V was cut by 5 bases and J by 11 bases, with 21 bases left in between. Germline V gene lookup returns CDR1 SEHNR and CDR2 FQNEAQ (reference sequence). This CDR3 has 15 amino acids. The chain's CDR3 is CASSTHREGIGELFF. In DNA form, the CDR3 reads TGTGCCAGCAGCACCCACCGTGAGGGTATAGGAGAGCTGTTTTTT.

This clonotype has a count of ten or more. V is TRBV2 and J is TRBJ2-1, with a weak D call TRBD2 (5 bases). CDR1 is SNHLY and CDR2 is FYNNEI in the germline V gene. The CDR3 runs 14 residues. V was shortened by 9 bases and J by 6 bases, with 18 bases between the two germline ends. The DNA of the CDR3 is TGTGCCAGAGAGCCTTTGGAAGGAGGCAATGAGCAGTTCTTC. Translating it yields CAREPLEGGNEQFF.

Points on this clonotype: This sequence is one base from a far larger clone and is likely a read error. This sequence joins TRBV6-2 or TRBV6-3 and TRBJ2-7; 7 bases align to TRBD2. The length of the CDR3 is 16 residues. Germline CDR1 and CDR2: MNHEY and SVGEGT. The trim removed 5 bases at V and 5 bases at J, leaving 15 bases unmatched. The CDR3 loop is CASSGRGPSITHEQYF. Written as DNA, the CDR3 is TGTGCCAGCAGTGGGAGGGGACCGAGTATCACCCACGAGCAGTACTTC.

The chain employs TRBV28 and TRBJ2-1, with TRBD2 matching 16 bases. Germline V gene sequence: CDR1 MDHEN, CDR2 SYDVKM. This CDR3 comprises 20 residues. J lost 8 bases, V lost 1 base, and 14 bases had no gene match. The CDR3 loop reads CASSLFVGGLAGGELDEQFF. The CDR3 DNA is TGTGCCAGCAGTTTATTTGTTGGGGGACTAGCGGGAGGGGAATTGGATGAGCAGTTCTTC. The entire variable domain, with the rest obtained from reference TRBV28 and TRBJ2-1, is as follows: DVKVTQSSRYLVKRTGEKVFLECVQDMDHENMFWYRQDPGLGLRLIYFSYDVKMKEKGDIPEGYSVSREKKERFSLILESASTNQTSMYLCASSLFVGGLAGGELDEQFFGPGTRLTVL.

At least ten counts were recorded for this clonotype. The V gene is TRBV30, the J gene TRBJ1-1; TRBD1 matches at 7 bases. Losses at the gene ends were 6 bases for V and 4 bases for J; bases not matched to a gene: 2. Looked up from germline, CDR1 is GTSNPN and CDR2 is SVGIG (reference sequence). The CDR3 totals 11 residues. CDR3 in amino acids: CACQGGTEAFF. CDR3 coding DNA: TGTGCCTGCCAGGGGGGCACTGAAGCTTTCTTT.

This clonotype has just a few counts. The chain joins TRBV7-3 to TRBJ2-6; D is unclear. The V and J ends lost 2 bases and 0 bases respectively, with 8 bases between them. Germline V gene data show CDR1 as SGHTA and CDR2 as FQGTGA. This CDR3 region has 16 residues. CDR3 loop: CASSLGGLSGANVLTF. DNA of the CDR3: TGTGCCAGCAGCTTAGGTGGCCTCTCTGGGGCCAACGTCCTGACTTTC.

The rearrangement joins TRBV19 to TRBJ1-1; maybe TRBD1 (5 bases). The V end was cut by 8 bases, the J end by 5 bases, with 15 bases between. CDR3 length: 13 amino acids. The germline CDR1 and CDR2 sequences are LNHDA and SQIVND (reference sequence). CDR3 nucleotide sequence: TGTGCCAGTGCACCCCGGGAGGGGACTGAAGCTTTCTTT. It is translated as CASAPREGTEAFF.